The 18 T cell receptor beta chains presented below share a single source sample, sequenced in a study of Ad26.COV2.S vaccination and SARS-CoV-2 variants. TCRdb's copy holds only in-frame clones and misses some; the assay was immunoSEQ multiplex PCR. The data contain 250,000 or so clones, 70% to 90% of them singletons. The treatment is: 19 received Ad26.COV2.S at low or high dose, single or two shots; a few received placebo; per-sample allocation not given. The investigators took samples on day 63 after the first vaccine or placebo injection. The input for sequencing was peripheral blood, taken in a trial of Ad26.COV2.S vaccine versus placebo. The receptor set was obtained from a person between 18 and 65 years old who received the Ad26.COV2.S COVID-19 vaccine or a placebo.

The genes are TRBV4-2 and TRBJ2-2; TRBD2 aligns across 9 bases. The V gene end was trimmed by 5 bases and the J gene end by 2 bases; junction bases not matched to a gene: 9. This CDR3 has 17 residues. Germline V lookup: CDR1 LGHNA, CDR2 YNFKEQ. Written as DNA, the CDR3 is TGTGCCAGCAGCTCGGGGGCTAGCGGGGATAACACCGGGGAGCTGTTTTTT. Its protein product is CASSSGASGDNTGELFF.

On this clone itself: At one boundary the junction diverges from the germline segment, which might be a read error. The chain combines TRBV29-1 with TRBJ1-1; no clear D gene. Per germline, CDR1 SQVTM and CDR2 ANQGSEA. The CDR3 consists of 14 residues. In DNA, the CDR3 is TGCAGCGTTGACCTTCGCAGAGTGAACACTGGAGCTTTCTTT. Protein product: CSVDLRRVNTGAFF. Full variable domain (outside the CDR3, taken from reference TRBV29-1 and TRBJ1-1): SAVISQKPSRDICQRGTSLTIQCQVDSQVTMMFWYRQQPGQSLTLIATANQGSEATYESGFVIDKFPISRPNLTFSTLTVSNMSPEDSSIYLCSVDLRRVNTGAFFGQGTRLTVV.

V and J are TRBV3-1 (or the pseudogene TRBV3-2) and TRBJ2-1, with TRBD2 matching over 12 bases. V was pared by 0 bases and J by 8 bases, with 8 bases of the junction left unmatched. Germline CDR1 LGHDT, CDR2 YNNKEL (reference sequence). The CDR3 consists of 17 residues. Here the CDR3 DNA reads TGTGCCAGCAGCCAAGATCGAGGGCTAGCGGGGGGGGATGAGCAGTTCTTC. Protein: CASSQDRGLAGGDEQFF.

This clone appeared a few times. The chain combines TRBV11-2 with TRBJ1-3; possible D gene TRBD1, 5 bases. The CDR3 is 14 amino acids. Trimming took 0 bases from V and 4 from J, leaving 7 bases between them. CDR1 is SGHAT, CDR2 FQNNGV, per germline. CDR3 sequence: CASSLDRAGNTIYF. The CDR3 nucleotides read TGTGCCAGCAGCTTAGACAGGGCCGGAAACACCATATATTTT.

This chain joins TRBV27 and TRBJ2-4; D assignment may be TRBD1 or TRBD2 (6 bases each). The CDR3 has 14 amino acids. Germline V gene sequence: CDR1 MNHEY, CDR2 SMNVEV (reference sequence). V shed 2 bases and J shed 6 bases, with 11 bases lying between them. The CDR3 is CASSLGGLGNIQYF. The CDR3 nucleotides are TGTGCCAGCAGTTTAGGGGGGCTCGGAAACATTCAGTACTTC.

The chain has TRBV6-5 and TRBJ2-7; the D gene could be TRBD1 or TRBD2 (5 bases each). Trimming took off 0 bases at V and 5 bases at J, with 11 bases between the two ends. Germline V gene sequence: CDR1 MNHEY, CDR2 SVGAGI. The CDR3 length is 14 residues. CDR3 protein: CASSYSSGSHEQYF. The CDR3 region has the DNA TGTGCCAGCAGTTACTCGTCAGGGAGTCACGAGCAGTACTTC.

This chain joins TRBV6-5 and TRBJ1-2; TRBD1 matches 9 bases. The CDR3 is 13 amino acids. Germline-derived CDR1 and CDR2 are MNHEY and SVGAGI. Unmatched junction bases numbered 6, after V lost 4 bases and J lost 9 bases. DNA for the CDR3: TGTGCCAGCAGTTCTGGGACAGGGAGGAGCTACACCTTC. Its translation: CASSSGTGRSYTF.

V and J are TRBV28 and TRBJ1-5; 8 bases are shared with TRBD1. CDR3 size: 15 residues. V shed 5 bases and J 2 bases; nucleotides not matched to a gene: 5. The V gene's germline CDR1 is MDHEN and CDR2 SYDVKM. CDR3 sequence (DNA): TGTGCCAGCAGTCTCGGACAGGGTCGCAATCAGCCCCAGCATTTT. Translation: CASSLGQGRNQPQHF.

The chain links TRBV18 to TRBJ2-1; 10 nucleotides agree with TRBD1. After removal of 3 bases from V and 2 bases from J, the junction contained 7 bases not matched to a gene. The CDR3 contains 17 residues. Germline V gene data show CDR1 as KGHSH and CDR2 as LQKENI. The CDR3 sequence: CASSPDPGQGTYNEQFF. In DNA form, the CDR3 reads TGTGCCAGCTCACCGGATCCGGGACAGGGGACCTACAATGAGCAGTTCTTC.

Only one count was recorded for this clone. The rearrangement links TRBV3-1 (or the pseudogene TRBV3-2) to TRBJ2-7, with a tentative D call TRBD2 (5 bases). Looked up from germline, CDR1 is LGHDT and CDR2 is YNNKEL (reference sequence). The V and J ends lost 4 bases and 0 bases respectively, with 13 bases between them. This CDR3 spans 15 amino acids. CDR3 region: CASSPQVGVSYEQYF. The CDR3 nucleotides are TGTGCCAGCAGCCCCCAGGTCGGGGTCTCCTACGAGCAGTACTTC.

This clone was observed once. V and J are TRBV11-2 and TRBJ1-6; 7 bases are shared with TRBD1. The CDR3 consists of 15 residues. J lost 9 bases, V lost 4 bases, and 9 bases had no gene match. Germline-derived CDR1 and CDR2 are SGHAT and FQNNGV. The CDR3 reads CASSSQGGLSSPLHF. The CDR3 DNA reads TGTGCCAGCAGCTCTCAGGGGGGGCTAAGTTCACCCCTCCACTTT.

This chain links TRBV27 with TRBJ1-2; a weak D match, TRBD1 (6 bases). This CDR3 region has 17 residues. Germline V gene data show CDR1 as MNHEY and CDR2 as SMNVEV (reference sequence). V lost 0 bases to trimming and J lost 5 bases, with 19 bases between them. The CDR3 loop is CASSLSNRATDRYGYTF. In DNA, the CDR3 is TGTGCCAGCAGTTTATCGAACAGGGCGACAGACCGTTATGGCTACACCTTC.

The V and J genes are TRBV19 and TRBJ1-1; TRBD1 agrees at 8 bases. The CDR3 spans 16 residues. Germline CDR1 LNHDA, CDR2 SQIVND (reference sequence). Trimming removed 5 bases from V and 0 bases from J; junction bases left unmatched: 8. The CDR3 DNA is TGTGCCAGTAGTTTATGGACAGGGCGAATGAACACTGAAGCTTTCTTT. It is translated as CASSLWTGRMNTEAFF.

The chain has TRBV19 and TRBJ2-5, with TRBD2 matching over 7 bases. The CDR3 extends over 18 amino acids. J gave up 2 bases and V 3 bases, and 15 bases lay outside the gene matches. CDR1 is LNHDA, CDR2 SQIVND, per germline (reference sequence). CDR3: CASSIRLAATMIQETQYF. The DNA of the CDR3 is TGTGCCAGTAGTATTCGGCTAGCGGCGACTATGATACAAGAGACCCAGTACTTC.

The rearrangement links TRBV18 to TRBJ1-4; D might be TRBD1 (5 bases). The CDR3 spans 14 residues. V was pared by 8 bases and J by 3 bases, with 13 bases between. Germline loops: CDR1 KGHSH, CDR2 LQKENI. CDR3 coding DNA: TGTGCCAGCCAATACGGGGGACCTAATGAAAAACTGTTTTTT. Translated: CASQYGGPNEKLFF.

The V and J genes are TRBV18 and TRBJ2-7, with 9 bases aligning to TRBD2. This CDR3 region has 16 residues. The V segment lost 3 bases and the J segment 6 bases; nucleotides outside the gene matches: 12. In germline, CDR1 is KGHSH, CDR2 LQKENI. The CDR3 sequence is CASSPKIAGGPREQYF. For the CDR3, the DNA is TGTGCCAGCTCACCGAAAATCGCGGGGGGGCCTCGCGAGCAGTACTTC.

The CDR3 region has the DNA TGTGCCATCAGTGAACTGCCGGACACCATATATTTT. Its protein is CAISELPDTIYF. The chain couples TRBV10-3 to TRBJ1-3; D call uncertain. Trimming shortened V by 3 bases and J by 8 bases, and 8 bases separated the two germline ends. The CDR3 extends over 12 amino acids. Per germline, CDR1 ENHRY and CDR2 SYGVKD.

CDR3 nucleotide sequence: TGTGCCAGCAGCAAACCGGGACTAGCGAGTTACGAGCAGTACGTC. It encodes CASSKPGLASYEQYV. J is TRBJ2-7 and V is TRBV21-1; TRBD2, the table's D call, was not compared with the DNA. TRBV21-1 is a pseudogene segment. The CDR3 is made up of 15 amino acids.